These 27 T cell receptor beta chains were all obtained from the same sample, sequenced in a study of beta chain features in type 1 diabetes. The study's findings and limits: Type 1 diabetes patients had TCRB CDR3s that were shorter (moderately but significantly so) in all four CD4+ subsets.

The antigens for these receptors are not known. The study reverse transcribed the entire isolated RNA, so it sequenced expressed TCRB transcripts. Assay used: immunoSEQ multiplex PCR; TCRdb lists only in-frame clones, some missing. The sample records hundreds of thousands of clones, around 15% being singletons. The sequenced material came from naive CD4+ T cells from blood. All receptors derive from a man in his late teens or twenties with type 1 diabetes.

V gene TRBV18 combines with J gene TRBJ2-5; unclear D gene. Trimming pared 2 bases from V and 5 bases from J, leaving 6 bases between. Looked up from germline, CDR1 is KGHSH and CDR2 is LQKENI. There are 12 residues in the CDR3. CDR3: CASSPNKETQYF. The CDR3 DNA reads TGTGCCAGCTCACCAAACAAGGAGACCCAGTACTTC.

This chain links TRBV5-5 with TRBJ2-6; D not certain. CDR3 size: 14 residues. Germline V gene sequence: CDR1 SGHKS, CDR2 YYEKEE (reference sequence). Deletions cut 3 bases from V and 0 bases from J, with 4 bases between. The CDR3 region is CASSSISGANVLTF. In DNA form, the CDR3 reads TGTGCCAGCAGCTCGATCTCTGGGGCCAACGTCCTGACTTTC.

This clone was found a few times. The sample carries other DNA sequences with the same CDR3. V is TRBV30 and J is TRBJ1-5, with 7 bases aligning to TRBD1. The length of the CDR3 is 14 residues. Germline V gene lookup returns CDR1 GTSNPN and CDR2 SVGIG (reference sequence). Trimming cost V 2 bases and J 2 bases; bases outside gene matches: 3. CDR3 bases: TGTGCCTGGAGTTCAGGACAGGGCAATCAGCCCCAGCATTTT. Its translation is CAWSSGQGNQPQHF. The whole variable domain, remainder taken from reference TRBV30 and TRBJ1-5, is SQTIHQWPATLVQPVGSPLSLECTVEGTSNPNLYWYRQAAGRGLQLLFYSVGIGQISSEVPQNLSASRPQDRQFILSSKKLLLSDSGFYLCAWSSGQGNQPQHFGDGTRLSIL.

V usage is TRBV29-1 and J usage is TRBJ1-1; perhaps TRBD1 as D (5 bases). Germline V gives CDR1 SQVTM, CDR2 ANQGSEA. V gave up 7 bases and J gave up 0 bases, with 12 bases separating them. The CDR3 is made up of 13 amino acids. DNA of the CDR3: TGCAGCGCCGGACGGGGGATGAACACTGAAGCTTTCTTT. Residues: CSAGRGMNTEAFF.

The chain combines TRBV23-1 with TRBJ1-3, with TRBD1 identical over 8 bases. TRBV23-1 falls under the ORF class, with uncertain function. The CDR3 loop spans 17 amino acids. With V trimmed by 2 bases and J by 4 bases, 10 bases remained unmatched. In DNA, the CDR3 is TGCGCCAGCAGTCAACCCTTGAGGGGACAGGCCGGAAACACCATATATTTT. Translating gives CASSQPLRGQAGNTIYF.

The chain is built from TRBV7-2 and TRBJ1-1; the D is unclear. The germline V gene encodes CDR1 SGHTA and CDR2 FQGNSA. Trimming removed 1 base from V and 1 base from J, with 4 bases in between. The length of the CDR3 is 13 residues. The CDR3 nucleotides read TGTGCCAGCAGCTTAGGGTGGAACACTGAAGCTTTCTTT. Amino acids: CASSLGWNTEAFF.

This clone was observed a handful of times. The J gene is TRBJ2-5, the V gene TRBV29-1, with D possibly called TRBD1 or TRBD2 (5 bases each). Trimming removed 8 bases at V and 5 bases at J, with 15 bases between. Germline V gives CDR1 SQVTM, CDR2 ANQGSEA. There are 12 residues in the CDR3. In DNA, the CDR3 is TGCAGCACAGAGGGGTCTGGGGAGACCCAGTACTTC. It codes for CSTEGSGETQYF.

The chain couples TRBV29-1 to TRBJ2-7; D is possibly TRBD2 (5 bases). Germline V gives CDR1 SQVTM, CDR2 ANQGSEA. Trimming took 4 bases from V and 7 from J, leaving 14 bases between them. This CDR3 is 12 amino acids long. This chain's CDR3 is CSVGPSTGEQYF. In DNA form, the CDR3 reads TGCAGCGTTGGACCTTCTACGGGGGAGCAGTACTTC.

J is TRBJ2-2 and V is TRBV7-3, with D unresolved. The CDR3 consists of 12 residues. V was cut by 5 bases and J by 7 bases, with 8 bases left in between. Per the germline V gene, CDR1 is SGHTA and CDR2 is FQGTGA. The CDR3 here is CASSPVNGELFF. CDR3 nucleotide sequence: TGTGCCAGCAGCCCCGTCAACGGGGAGCTGTTTTTT.

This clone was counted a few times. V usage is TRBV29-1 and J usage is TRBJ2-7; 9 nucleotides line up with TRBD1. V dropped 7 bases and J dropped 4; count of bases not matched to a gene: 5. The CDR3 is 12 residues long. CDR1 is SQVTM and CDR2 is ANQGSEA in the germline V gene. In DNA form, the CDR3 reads TGCAGCGCTGGACAGGGGAGGTACGAGCAGTACTTC. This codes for CSAGQGRYEQYF.

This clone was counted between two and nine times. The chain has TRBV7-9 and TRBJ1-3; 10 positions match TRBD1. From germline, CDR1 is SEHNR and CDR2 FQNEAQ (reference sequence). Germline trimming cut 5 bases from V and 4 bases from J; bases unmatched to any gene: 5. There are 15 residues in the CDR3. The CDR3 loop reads CASSPTGGGGNTIYF. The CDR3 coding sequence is TGTGCCAGCAGCCCGACAGGGGGCGGCGGAAACACCATATATTTT.

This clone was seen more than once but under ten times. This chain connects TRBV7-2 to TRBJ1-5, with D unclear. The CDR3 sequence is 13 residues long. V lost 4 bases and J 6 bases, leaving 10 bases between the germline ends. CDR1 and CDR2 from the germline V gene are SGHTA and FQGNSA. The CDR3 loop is CASSSHEGQPQHF. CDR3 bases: TGTGCCAGCAGCTCCCATGAGGGTCAGCCCCAGCATTTT.

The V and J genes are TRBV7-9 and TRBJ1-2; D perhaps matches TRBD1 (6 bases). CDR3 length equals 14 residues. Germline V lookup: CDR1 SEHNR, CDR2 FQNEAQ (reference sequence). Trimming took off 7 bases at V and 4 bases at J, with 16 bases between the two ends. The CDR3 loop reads CASNDRSLVYGYTF. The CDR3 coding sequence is TGTGCCAGCAACGACAGGTCCCTTGTCTATGGCTACACCTTC.

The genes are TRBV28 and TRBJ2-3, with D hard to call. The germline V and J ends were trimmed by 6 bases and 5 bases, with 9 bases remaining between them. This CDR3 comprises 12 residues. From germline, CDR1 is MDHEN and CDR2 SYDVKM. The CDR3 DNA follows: TGTGCCAGCAGGAGTTTCGGAGATACGCAGTATTTT. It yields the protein CASRSFGDTQYF.

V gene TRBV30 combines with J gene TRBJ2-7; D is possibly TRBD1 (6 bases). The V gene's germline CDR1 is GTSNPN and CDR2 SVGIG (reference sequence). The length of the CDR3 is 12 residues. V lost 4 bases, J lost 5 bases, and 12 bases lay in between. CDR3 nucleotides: TGTGCCTGGAAAAGGGCAGGGGACGAGCAGTACTTC. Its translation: CAWKRAGDEQYF.

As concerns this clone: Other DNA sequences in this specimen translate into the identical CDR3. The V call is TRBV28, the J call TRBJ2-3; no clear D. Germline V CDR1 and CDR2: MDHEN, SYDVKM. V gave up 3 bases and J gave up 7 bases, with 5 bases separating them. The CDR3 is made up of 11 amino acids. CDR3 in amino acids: CASSLGNTQYF. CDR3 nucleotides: TGTGCCAGCAGTTTGGGGAATACGCAGTATTTT.

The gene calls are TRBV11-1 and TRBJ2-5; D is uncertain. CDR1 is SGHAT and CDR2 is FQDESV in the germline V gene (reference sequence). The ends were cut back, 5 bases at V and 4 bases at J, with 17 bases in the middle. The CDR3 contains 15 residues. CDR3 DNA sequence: TGTGCCAGCAGCCCTTTTGCGGTCGGCGGAGAGACCCAGTACTTC. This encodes CASSPFAVGGETQYF.

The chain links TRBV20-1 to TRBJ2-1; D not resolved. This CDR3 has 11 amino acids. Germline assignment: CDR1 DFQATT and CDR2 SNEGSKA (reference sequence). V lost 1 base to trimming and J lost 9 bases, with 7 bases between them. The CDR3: CSARGSGEQFF. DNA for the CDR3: TGCAGTGCTAGAGGCTCGGGTGAGCAGTTCTTC.

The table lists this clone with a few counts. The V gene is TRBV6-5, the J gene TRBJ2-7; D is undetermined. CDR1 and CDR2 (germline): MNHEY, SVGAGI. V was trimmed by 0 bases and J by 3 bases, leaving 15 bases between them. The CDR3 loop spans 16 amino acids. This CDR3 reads CASSYSNSGLFYEQYF. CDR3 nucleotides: TGTGCCAGCAGTTACTCGAACTCCGGGTTGTTCTACGAGCAGTACTTC.

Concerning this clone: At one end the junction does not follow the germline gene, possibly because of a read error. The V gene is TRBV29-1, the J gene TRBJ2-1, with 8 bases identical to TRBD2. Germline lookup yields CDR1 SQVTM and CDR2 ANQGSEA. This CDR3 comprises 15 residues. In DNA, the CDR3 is TGCCGCGTTCGGGGGGGGACTAGAATGGCCGATGAGCAGTTCTTC. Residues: CRVRGGTRMADEQFF.

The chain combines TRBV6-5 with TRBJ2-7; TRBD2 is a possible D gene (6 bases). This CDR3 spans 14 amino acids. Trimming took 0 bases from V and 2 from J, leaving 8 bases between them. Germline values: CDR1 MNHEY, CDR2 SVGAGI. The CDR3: CASSYSGLTYEQYF. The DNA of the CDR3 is TGTGCCAGCAGTTACTCTGGACTAACCTACGAGCAGTACTTC.

This chain's CDR3 is CASSRLAEPQETQYF. The CDR3 DNA is TGTGCCAGCAGCCGGCTAGCGGAACCCCAAGAGACCCAGTACTTC. The chain recombines TRBV6-6 with TRBJ2-5; 7 bases are shared with TRBD2. Germline CDR1 is MNHNY and CDR2 is SVGAGI (reference sequence). With 6 bases clipped from V and 1 base from J, the junction kept 8 bases outside the gene matches. This CDR3 is 15 amino acids long.

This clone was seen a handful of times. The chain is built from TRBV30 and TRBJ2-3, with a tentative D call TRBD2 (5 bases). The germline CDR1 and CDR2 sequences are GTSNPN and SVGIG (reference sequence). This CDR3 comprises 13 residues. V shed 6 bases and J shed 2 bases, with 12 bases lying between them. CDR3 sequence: CACRGLYTDTQYF. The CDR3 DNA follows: TGTGCCTGCCGAGGACTTTACACAGATACGCAGTATTTT.

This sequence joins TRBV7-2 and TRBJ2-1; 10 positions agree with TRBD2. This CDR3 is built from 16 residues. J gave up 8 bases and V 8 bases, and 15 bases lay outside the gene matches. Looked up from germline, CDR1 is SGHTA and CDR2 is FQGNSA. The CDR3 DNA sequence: TGTGCCAGCCGCAAGCTTATGGTAGCGGGAGGCGATGAGCAGTTCTTC. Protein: CASRKLMVAGGDEQFF.

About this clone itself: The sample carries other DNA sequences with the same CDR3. Written as DNA, the CDR3 is TGTGCCAGCAGCGTAGACAGGGGAGATCAGCCCCAGCATTTT. It is translated as CASSVDRGDQPQHF. V and J are TRBV9 and TRBJ1-5; 7 bases align to TRBD1. Germline V gives CDR1 SGDLS, CDR2 YYNGEE. The CDR3 covers 14 residues. With 0 bases clipped from V and 5 bases from J, the junction kept 2 bases outside the gene matches.

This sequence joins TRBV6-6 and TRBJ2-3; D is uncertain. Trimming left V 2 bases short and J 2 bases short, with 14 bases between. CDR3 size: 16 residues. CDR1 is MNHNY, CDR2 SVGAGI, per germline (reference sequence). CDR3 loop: CASSYPLEQLTDTQYF. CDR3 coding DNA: TGTGCCAGCAGTTACCCTTTGGAGCAGCTCACAGATACGCAGTATTTT.

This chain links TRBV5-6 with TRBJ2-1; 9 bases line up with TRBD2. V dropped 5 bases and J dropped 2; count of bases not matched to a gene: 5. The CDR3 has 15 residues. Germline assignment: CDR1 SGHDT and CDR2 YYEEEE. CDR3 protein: CASRLAGVTYNEQFF. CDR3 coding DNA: TGTGCCAGCAGATTAGCGGGGGTAACCTACAATGAGCAGTTCTTC.